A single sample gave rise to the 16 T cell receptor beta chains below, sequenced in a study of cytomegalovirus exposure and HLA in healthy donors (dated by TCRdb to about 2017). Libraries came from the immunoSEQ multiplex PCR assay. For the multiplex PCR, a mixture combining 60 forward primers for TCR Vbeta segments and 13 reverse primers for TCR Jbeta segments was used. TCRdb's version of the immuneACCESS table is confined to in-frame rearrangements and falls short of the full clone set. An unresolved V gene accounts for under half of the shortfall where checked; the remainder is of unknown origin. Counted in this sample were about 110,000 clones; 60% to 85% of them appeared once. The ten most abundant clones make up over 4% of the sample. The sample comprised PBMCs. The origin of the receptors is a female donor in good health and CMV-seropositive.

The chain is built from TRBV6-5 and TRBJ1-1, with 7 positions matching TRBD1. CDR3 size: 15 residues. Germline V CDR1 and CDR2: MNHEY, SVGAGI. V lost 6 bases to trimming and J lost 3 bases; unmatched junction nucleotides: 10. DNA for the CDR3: TGTGCCAGCAGACCTGAGGGGGCGGTGGACACTGAAGCTTTCTTT. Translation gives CASRPEGAVDTEAFF.

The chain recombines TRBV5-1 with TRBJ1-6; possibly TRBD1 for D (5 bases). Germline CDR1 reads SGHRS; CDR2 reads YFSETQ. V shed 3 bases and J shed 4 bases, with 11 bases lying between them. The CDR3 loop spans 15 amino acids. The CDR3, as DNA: TGCGCCAGCAGCTCGCTGGGGCCTTATAATTCACCCCTCCACTTT. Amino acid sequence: CASSSLGPYNSPLHF.

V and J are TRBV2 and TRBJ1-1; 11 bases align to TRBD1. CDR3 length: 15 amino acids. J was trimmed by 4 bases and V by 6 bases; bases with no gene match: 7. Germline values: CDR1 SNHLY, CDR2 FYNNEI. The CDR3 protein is CASRYSGTGGTEAFF. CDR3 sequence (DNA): TGTGCCAGCAGATACTCCGGGACAGGGGGCACTGAAGCTTTCTTT.

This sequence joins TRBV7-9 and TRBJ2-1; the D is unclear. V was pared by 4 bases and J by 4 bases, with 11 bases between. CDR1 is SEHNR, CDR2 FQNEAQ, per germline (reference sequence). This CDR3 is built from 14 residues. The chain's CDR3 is CASSSLIFYNEQFF. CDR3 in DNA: TGTGCCAGCAGCTCCCTTATTTTTTACAATGAGCAGTTCTTC.

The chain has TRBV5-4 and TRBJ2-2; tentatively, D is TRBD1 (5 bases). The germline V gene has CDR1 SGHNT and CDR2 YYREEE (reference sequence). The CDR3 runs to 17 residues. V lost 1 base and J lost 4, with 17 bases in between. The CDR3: CASSLRLQGYSTGELFF. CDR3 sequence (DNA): TGTGCCAGCAGCTTGAGGCTCCAGGGCTATAGCACCGGGGAGCTGTTTTTT.

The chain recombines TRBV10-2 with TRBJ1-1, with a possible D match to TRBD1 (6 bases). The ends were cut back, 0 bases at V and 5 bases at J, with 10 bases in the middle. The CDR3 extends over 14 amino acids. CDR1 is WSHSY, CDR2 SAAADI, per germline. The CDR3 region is CASSESTGTTEAFF. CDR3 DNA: TGCGCCAGCAGTGAGTCAACCGGGACAACTGAAGCTTTCTTT.

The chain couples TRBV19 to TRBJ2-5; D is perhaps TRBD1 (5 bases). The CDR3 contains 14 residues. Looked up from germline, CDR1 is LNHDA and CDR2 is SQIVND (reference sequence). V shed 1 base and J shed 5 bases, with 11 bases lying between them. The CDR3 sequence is CASSIGQGGETQYF. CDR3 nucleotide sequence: TGTGCCAGTAGTATAGGTCAGGGTGGGGAGACCCAGTACTTC.

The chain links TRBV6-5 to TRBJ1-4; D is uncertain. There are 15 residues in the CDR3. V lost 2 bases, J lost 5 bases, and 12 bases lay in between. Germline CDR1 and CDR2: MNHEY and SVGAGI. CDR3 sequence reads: CASSYGGSTNEKLFF. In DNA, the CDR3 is TGTGCCAGCAGTTACGGTGGGAGTACGAATGAAAAACTGTTTTTT.

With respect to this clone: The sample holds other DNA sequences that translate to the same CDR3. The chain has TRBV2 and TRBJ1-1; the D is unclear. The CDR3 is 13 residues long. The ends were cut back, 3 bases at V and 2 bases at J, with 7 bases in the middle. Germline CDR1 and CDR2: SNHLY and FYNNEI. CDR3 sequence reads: CASSERGNTEAFF. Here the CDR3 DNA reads TGTGCCAGCAGTGAGCGGGGTAACACTGAAGCTTTCTTT.

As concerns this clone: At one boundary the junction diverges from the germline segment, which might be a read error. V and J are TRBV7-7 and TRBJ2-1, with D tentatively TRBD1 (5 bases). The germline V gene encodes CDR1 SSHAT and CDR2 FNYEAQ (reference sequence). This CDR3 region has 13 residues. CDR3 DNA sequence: TGTGCTAGCAGCTTAGCAAGGGGCGGTGAGCAGTTCTTC. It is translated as CASSLARGGEQFF.

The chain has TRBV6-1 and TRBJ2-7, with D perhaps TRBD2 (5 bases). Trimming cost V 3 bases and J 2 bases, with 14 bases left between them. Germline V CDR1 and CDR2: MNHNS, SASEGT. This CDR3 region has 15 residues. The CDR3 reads CASSEEAASPYEQYF. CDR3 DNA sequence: TGTGCCAGCAGTGAGGAGGCGGCCTCCCCCTACGAGCAGTACTTC.

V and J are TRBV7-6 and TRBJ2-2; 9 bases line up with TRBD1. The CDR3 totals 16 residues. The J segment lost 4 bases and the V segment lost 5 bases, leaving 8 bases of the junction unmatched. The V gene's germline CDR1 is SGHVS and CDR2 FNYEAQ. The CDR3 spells CASSRGTGIATGELFF. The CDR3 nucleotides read TGTGCCAGCAGCAGGGGGACAGGGATTGCCACCGGGGAGCTGTTTTTT. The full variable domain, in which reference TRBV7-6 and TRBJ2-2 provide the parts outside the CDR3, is GAGVSQSPRYKVTKRGQDVALRCDPISGHVSLYWYRQALGQGPEFLTYFNYEAQQDKSGLPNDRFSAERPEGSISTLTIQRTEQRDSAMYRCASSRGTGIATGELFFGEGSRLTVL.

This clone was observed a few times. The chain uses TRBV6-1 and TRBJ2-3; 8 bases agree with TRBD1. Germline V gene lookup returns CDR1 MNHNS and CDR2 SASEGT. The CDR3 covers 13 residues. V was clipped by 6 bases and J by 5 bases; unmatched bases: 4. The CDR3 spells CASSGQGGDTQYF. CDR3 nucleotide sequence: TGTGCCAGCAGCGGACAGGGAGGAGATACGCAGTATTTT.

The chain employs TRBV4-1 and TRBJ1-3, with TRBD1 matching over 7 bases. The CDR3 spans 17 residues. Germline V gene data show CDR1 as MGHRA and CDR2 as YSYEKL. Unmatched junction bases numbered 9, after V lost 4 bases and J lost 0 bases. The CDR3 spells CASSRSDRANSGNTIYF. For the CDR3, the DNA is TGCGCCAGCAGCCGATCAGACAGGGCAAACTCTGGAAACACCATATATTTT.

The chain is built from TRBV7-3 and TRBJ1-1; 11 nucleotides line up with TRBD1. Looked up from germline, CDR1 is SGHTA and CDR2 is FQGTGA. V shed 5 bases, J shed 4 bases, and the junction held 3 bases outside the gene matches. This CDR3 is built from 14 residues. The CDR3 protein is CASSPGTGGTEAFF. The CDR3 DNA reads TGTGCCAGCAGCCCTGGGACAGGGGGCACTGAAGCTTTCTTT. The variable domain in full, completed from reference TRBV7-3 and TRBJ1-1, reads GAGVSQTPSNKVTEKGKYVELRCDPISGHTALYWYRQSLGQGPEFLIYFQGTGAADDSGLPNDRFFAVRPEGSVSTLKIQRTERGDSAVYLCASSPGTGGTEAFFGQGTRLTVV.

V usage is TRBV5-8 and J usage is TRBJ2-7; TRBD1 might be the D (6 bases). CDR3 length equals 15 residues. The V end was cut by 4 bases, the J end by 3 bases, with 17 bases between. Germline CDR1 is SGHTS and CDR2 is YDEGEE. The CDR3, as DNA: TGTGCCAGCAGCCCCGAGCCGGGACACGGCTACGAGCAGTACTTC. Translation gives CASSPEPGHGYEQYF.